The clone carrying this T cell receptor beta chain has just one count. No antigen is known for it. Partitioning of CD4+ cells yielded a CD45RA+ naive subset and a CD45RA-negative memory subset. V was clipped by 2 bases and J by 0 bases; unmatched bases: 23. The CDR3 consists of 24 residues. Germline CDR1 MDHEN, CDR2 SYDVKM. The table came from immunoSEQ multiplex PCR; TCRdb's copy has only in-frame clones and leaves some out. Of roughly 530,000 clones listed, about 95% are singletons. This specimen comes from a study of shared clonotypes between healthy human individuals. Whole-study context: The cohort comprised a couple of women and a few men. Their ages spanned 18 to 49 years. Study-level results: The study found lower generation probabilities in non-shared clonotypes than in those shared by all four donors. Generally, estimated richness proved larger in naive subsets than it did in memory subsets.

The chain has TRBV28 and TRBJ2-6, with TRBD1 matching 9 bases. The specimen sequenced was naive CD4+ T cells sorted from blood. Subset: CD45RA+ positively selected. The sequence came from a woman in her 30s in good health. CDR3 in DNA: TGTGCCAGCAGTTTAGGACCCTGGACAGGGGTCATAAAGCGGTCGAGCTCTGGGGCCAACGTCCTGACTTTC. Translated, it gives CASSLGPWTGVIKRSSSGANVLTF.